The 2 T cell receptor beta chains listed next were all sequenced from one sample in a study of blood T cell repertoires in COVID-19 (dated by TCRdb to between 2020 and 2021). The library was made by the immunoSEQ multiplex PCR assay. Here the immuneACCESS table is served through TCRdb, limited to in-frame sequences with V and J called. Missing clones are a known gap in these copies; in checked studies unresolved V genes cover under half, and the rest lacks a known reason. The sample table shows under 150,000 clones, and less than 90% are seen once. In total, the top ten clones hold over 2% of the sample. Sequenced input: peripheral blood. The source of these receptors is a man in his thirties or forties with acute or convalescent COVID-19.

This chain uses TRBV7-8 with TRBJ2-4; 7 bases fit TRBD1. V was clipped by 5 bases and J by 3 bases; unmatched bases: 4. The CDR3 length is 14 residues. Per the germline V gene, CDR1 is SGHVS and CDR2 is FQNEAQ. CDR3 DNA: TGTGCCAGCAGCCTCGACAGGGTCAAAAACATTCAGTACTTC. It yields the protein CASSLDRVKNIQYF.

This clone has a single count. The chain recombines TRBV6-5 with TRBJ1-5, with D possibly matching TRBD1 (5 bases). The CDR3 has 15 residues. The germline CDR1 and CDR2 sequences are MNHEY and SVGAGI. V was pared by 3 bases and J by 4 bases, with 13 bases between. CDR3 loop: CASSYGGGGNQPQHF. CDR3 bases: TGTGCCAGCAGTTATGGGGGGGGAGGGAATCAGCCCCAGCATTTT.